This T cell receptor beta chain was retrieved from a study of blood T cell repertoires in COVID-19 (dated by TCRdb to the early 2020s). For the study in its entirety: Samples covering the acute and convalescent phases of COVID-19 were provided by collaborators in the United States, Italy and Spain. The prospective study material was composed of cDNA or gDNA derived from T cells, B-cell-depleted T cells, or PBMCs. The dataset comprised deeply sampled blood TCRbeta repertoires from subjects exposed to, actively infected with, or recovered from COVID-19. A freely available public database, intended as a resource for researchers studying the immune response to SARS-CoV-2, is where the repertoires were released. Samples came from the ongoing ImmuneRACE study (first 160 participants) plus 1,254 subjects from 6 global collaborators. Nearly every sample came with metadata listing a de-identified subject ID, COVID-19 status, age in years and sex. Where HLA class I and class II types were available, the types were taken from metadata supplied by the sample provider, not from assay-based typing.

For this clone: Its antigen has not been determined. No per-base quality is available; no much larger clone lies one base away.

Taken from the germline V gene, the CDR1 and CDR2 loops are LGHNA and YNFKEQ. V trim: 4 bases; J trim: 4 bases; unmatched bases: 11. The CDR3 contains 19 residues, cysteine and phenylalanine counted. The retained sequence is limited to the CDR3, 57 bases, with the frame set at the first base. TCRbeta CDR3 regions were amplified from genomic DNA by means of the immunoSEQ Assay, a bias-controlled multiplex PCR. Turning to the authors' computational methods: The number of nucleated cells in each sample was estimated from the amplification of reference gene primers within the assay. To quantify the absolute abundance of each unique TCRbeta CDR3 rearrangement, sequence reads were collapsed and filtered. For each sample, productive Simpson clonality was calculated as the square root of Simpson's diversity index over productive rearrangements. The table was pulled from immuneACCESS by TCRdb, which kept in-frame rearrangements only. Such tables lose some clones; where checked, under half of the loss comes from unresolved V genes, and the rest has no known cause. V and J calls plus clone size are reproduced from that table; the DNA served to infer D and trimming. Across this sample there are around 72,000 clones, with roughly 82% seen only once. The ten largest clones represent over 15% of the sample.

Broader findings and caveats from the paper: The quantity of clinical and demographic metadata differed by source and by participant and was supplied without curation.

The collaborating institutions used their own protocols to collect whole blood in K2EDTA tubes. For TCRbeta analysis, collaborators shipped samples as frozen whole blood, isolated PBMCs, or DNA extracted from either of those sample types. The receptor chain draws on TRBV4-2 and TRBJ2-2, with 14 middle bases fitting TRBD2. The clonotype was recovered from a human donor in a cohort sampled during active COVID-19. Sequenced material: peripheral blood. The DNA sequence reads TGTGCCAGCAGCCCCTCCCCGACTAGCGGGGGGGCCGGCACCGGGGAGCTGTTTTTT. Its translation reads: CASSPSPTSGGAGTGELFF.